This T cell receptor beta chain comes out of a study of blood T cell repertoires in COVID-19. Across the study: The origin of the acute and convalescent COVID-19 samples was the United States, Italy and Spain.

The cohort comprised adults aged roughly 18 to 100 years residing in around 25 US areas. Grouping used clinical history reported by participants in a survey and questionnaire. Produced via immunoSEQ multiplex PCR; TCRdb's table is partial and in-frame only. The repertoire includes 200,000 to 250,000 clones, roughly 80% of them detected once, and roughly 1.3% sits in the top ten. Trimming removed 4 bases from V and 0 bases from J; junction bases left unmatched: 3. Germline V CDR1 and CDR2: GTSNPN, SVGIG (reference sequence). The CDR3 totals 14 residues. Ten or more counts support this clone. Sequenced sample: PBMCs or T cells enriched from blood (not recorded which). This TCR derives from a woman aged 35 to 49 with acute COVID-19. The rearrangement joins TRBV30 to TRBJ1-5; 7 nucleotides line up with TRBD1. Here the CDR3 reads CAWTGGHSNQPQHF. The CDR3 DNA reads TGTGCCTGGACAGGGGGGCATAGCAATCAGCCCCAGCATTTT.